The source of this T cell receptor (beta chain) is a study of vaccination effects on CD4 cells after COVID-19. Regarding the study as a whole: Only a few convalescent patients and no early post-infection timepoints featured in the study.

Profiled with immunoSEQ multiplex PCR; TCRdb holds only in-frame clones, not every one. This table holds roughly 71,000 clones, roughly 79% found once. Details on this clone: Its antigen is unknown.

In the ViraFEST assay, antigen-specific CD4+ clonotypes were identified by expansion after peptide-pool stimulation. Around day 10 of culture, CD4+ T cells were separated out. Either the BNT162b2 or mRNA-1273 vaccine was given to participants in two doses. The trim removed 0 bases at V and 5 bases at J, leaving 6 bases unmatched. Germline-derived CDR1 and CDR2 are MNHNS and SASEGT. This CDR3 is 16 amino acids long. The sequences come from CD4+ T cells from PBMCs cultured with HCoV-OC43 spike peptides, collected after COVID-19 vaccination. Regarding subset: HCoV-OC43 spike overlapping peptide pool stimulation. The rearrangement links TRBV6-1 to TRBJ2-1; 8 positions agree with TRBD1. The source of this sequence is a human donor who received a COVID-19 vaccine. CDR3 in amino acids: CASSEAPGGVNNEQFF. DNA for the CDR3: TGTGCCAGCAGTGAAGCCCCAGGGGGCGTAAACAATGAGCAGTTCTTC.